This T cell receptor beta chain appears in the sequencing data of a study of identical twins. CDR3 size: 15 residues. Germline lookup yields CDR1 SNHLY and CDR2 FYNNEI. The ends lost 3 bases at V and 4 bases at J; junction bases unmatched: 7. This clonotype has just a few counts. From the 5' RACE reads, TCRdb called clonotypes with MiXCR, one entry per CDR3 protein. The table includes 350,000 to 600,000 distinct CDR3 sequences, over 12% detected once. These data were also filed under a second study, of yellow fever vaccine responses in identical twins.

This chain connects TRBV2 to TRBJ2-7, with 9 bases lining up with TRBD2. Sequenced input: CD4+ T cells sorted from blood. The sequence was obtained from a young woman in good health. This chain's CDR3 is CASSDPASGAYEQYF. CDR3 bases: TGTGCCAGCAGTGATCCGGCTAGCGGGGCGTACGAGCAGTACTTC.